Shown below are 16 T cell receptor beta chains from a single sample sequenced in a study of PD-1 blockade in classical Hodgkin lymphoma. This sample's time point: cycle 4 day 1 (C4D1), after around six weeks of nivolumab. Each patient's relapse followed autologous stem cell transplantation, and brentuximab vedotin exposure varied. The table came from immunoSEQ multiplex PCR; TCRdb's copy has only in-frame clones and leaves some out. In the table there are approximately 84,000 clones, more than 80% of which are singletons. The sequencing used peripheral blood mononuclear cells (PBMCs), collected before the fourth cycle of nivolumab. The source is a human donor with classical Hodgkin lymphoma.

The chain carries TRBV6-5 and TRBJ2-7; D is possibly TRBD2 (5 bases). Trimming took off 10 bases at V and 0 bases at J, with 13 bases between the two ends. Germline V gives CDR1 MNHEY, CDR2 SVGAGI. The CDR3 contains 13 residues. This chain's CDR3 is CATLDWVSYEQYF. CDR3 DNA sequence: TGTGCCACCTTGGACTGGGTCTCCTACGAGCAGTACTTC.

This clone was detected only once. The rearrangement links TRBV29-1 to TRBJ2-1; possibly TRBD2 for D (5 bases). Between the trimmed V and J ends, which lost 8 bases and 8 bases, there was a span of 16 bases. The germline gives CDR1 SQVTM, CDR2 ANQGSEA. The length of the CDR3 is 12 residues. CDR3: CSTRTGSHEQFF. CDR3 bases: TGCAGCACCCGTACGGGGTCTCATGAGCAGTTCTTC.

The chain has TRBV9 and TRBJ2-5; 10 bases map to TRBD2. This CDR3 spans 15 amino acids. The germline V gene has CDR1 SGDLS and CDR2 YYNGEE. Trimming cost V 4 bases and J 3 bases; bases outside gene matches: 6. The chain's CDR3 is CASSLAGGPKETQYF. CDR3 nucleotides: TGTGCCAGCAGCTTAGCGGGAGGTCCCAAAGAGACCCAGTACTTC.

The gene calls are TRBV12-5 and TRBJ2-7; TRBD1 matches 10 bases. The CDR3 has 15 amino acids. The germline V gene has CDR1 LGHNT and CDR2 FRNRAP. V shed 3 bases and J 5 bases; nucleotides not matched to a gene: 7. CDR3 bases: TGTGCTAGTGGTTTAGGACAGGGGGAACAGAACGAGCAGTACTTC. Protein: CASGLGQGEQNEQYF.

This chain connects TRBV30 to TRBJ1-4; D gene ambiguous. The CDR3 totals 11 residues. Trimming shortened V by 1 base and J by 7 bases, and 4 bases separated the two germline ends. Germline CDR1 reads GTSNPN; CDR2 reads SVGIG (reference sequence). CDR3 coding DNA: TGTGCCTGGAGTGATACTGAAAAACTGTTTTTT. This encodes CAWSDTEKLFF.

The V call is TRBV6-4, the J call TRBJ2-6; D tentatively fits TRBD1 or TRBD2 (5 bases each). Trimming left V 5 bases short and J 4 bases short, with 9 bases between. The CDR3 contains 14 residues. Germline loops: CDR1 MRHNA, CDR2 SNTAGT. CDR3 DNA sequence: TGTGCCAGCAGTCAGGGAGCCGGGGCCAACGTCCTGACTTTC. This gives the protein CASSQGAGANVLTF.

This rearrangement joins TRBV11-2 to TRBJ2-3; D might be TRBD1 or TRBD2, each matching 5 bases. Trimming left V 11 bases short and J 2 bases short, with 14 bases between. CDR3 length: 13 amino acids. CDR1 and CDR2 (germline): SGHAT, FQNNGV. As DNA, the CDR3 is TGTGCCGGGGGTTACAGAGTCACAGATACGCAGTATTTT. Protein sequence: CAGGYRVTDTQYF.

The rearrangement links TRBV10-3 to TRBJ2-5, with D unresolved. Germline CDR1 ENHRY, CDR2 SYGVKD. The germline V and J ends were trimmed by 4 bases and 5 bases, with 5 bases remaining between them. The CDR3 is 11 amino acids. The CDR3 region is CAISGGETQYF. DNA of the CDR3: TGTGCCATCAGTGGTGGGGAGACCCAGTACTTC.

For the CDR3, the DNA is TGCGCCAGCAGCTTTCCTCCCGGGGCCTTTCCAAGCACAGATACGCAGTATTTT. Protein: CASSFPPGAFPSTDTQYF. The chain joins TRBV5-1 to TRBJ2-3; D may be TRBD1 or TRBD2 (5 bases each). Trimming left V 2 bases short and J 0 bases short, with 19 bases between. CDR1 and CDR2 (germline): SGHRS, YFSETQ. The CDR3 loop spans 18 amino acids.

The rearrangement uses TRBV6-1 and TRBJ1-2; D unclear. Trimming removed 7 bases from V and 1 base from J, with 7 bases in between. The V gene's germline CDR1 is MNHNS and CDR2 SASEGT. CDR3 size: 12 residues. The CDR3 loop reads CASTQDNYGYTF. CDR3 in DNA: TGTGCCAGCACCCAGGATAACTATGGCTACACCTTC.

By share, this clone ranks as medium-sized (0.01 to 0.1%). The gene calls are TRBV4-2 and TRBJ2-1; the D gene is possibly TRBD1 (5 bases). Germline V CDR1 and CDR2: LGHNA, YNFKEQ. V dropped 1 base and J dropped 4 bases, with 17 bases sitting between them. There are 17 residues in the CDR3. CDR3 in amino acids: CASSQGSQGGAYNEQFF. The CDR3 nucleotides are TGTGCCAGCAGCCAAGGGTCCCAGGGCGGAGCGTACAATGAGCAGTTCTTC.

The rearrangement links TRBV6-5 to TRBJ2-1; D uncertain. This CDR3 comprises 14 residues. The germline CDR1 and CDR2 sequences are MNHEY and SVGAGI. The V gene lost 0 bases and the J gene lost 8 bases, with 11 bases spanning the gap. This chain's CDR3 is CASSYSALSHEQFF. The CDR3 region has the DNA TGTGCCAGCAGTTACTCTGCCCTCTCGCATGAGCAGTTCTTC.

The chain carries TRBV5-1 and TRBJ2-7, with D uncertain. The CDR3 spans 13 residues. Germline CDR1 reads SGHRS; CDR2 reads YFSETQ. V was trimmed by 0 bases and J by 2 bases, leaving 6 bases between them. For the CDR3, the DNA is TGCGCCAGCAGCTTGGCGTTGGCCTACGAGCAGTACTTC. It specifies CASSLALAYEQYF.

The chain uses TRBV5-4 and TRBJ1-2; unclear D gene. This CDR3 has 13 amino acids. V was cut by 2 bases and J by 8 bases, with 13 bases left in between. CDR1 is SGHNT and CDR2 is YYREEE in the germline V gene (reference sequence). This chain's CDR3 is CASSFRSPEGYTF. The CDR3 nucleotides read TGTGCCAGCAGCTTTAGGTCCCCGGAAGGCTACACCTTC. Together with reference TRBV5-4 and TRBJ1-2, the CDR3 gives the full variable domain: ETGVTQSPTHLIKTRGQQVTLRCSSQSGHNTVSWYQQALGQGPQFIFQYYREEENGRGNFPPRFSGLQFPNYSSELNVNALELDDSALYLCASSFRSPEGYTFGSGTRLTVV.

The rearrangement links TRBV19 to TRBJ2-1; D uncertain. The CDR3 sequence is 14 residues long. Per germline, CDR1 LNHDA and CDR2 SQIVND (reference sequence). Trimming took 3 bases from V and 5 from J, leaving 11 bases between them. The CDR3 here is CASSIDLTHNEQFF. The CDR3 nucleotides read TGTGCCAGTAGTATTGACCTGACGCACAATGAGCAGTTCTTC.

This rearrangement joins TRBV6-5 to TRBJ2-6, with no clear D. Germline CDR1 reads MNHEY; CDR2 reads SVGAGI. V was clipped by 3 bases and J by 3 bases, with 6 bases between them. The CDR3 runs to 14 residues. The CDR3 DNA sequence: TGTGCCAGCAGTTATGCCCGTGGGGCCAACGTCCTGACTTTC. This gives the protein CASSYARGANVLTF.